This T cell receptor (beta chain) was found in a study of technical replicates of blood from a few donors. Trimming removed 4 bases from V and 2 bases from J; junction bases left unmatched: 5. CDR1 and CDR2 (germline): SGHTA, FQGTGA. CDR3 length: 15 amino acids. Some clones are missing from TCRdb's copy, which holds only in-frame ones; the method was immunoSEQ multiplex PCR. The table includes some 74,000 clones, roughly 90% detected once. The chain carries TRBV7-3 and TRBJ2-1; TRBD2 agrees at 7 bases. Sequenced input: T cells isolated from PBMCs. The sequence derives from a human donor in good health. CDR3 bases: TGTGCCAGCAGCTCCTTAGCGGGTACCTACAATGAGCAGTTCTTC. It codes for CASSSLAGTYNEQFF.